Each of the 26 T cell receptor beta chains below was sequenced from the same sample in a study of CD8+CD57+ T cells in acquired aplastic anemia. CD8+CD57+ cell expansion had been shown by flow cytometry in patients chosen for sequencing. The template used for profiling TCR beta VDJ and CDR3 was genomic DNA. TCRdb passed the reads through MiXCR, listing each CDR3 protein once. The table records hundreds of thousands of distinct CDR3 sequences, around 46% of them present only once. Sequencing was done on a sample of sorted CD4+, CD8+, or CD8+CD57+ T cells (not recorded which) from PBMCs. The origin of the receptors is a human donor with aplastic anemia.

This clonotype has ten or more counts. V usage is TRBV20-1 and J usage is TRBJ1-2; 9 bases map to TRBD1. Germline CDR1 DFQATT, CDR2 SNEGSKA (reference sequence). V was pared by 1 base and J by 4 bases, with 1 base of the junction left unmatched. This CDR3 has 13 amino acids. The CDR3 DNA reads as TGCAGTGCTAGAGGGACAGGGGTCTATGGCTACACCTTC. Translating gives CSARGTGVYGYTF.

On this clonotype: It may be a read error: a sequence one base away is much more abundant. J is TRBJ1-1 and V is TRBV4-3; no clear D. Trimming pared 0 bases from V and 1 base from J, leaving 6 bases between. CDR1 LGHNA and CDR2 YSLEER come from the germline V gene. The CDR3 is 14 residues long. The DNA for the CDR3 is TGCGCCAGCAGCCAAGATAAGGAGAACACTGAAGCTTTCTTT. Protein product: CASSQDKENTEAFF.

This chain connects TRBV6-2 or TRBV6-3 to TRBJ2-7; D is perhaps TRBD2 (5 bases). The CDR3 extends over 15 amino acids. Between the trimmed V and J ends, which lost 2 bases and 7 bases, there was a span of 18 bases. Germline V gene data show CDR1 as MNHEY and CDR2 as SVGEGT. Written as DNA, the CDR3 is TGTGCCAGCAGTTACAGGGTGGAGTTATCGGGGGAGCAGTACTTC. The encoded protein is CASSYRVELSGEQYF.

The rearrangement uses TRBV9 and TRBJ2-5; 10 positions agree with TRBD2. The CDR3 sequence is 15 residues long. V lost 2 bases to trimming and J lost 3 bases; unmatched junction nucleotides: 4. In germline, CDR1 is SGDLS, CDR2 YYNGEE. For the CDR3, the DNA is TGTGCCAGCAGCGTTAGCGGGGGGCCGAAAGAGACCCAGTACTTC. Residues: CASSVSGGPKETQYF.

The rearrangement joins TRBV3-1 to TRBJ1-3, with 12 bases lining up with TRBD1. The CDR3 totals 17 residues. Per the germline V gene, CDR1 is LGHDT and CDR2 is YNNKEL (reference sequence). V shed 1 base, J shed 4 bases, and the junction held 5 bases outside the gene matches. The CDR3 loop is CASSQARDRGPGNTIYF. CDR3 DNA: TGTGCCAGCAGCCAAGCCCGGGACAGGGGGCCCGGAAACACCATATATTTT.

This clonotype came up many times. This chain joins TRBV9 and TRBJ1-5, with 7 bases fitting TRBD1. The CDR3 runs to 14 residues. J lost 4 bases, V lost 1 base, and 2 bases had no gene match. Germline CDR1 SGDLS, CDR2 YYNGEE. The CDR3 nucleotides are TGTGCCAGCAGCGTAACAGGGGCAAATCAGCCCCAGCATTTT. This gives the protein CASSVTGANQPQHF.

In this sample, this clonotype turned up many times. The rearrangement uses TRBV15 and TRBJ2-1; D might be TRBD2 (6 bases). V was trimmed by 4 bases and J by 2 bases, leaving 9 bases between them. There are 14 residues in the CDR3. Germline lookup yields CDR1 LNHNV and CDR2 YYDKDF (reference sequence). CDR3 sequence (DNA): TGTGCCACCAGCAAACGACTAGCCTACAATGAGCAGTTCTTC. Translation: CATSKRLAYNEQFF.

The chain combines TRBV7-4 with TRBJ1-6; D remains unclear. In germline, CDR1 is SGHVT, CDR2 SQSDAQ. V dropped 5 bases and J dropped 7 bases, with 15 bases sitting between them. The CDR3 runs to 15 residues. CDR3 in DNA: TGTGCCAGCAGCCATGTGGGCCACGGAAATTCACCCCTCCACTTT. Encoded protein: CASSHVGHGNSPLHF.

This clonotype was observed a single time. V and J are TRBV4-3 and TRBJ1-1; D possibly corresponds to TRBD1 (6 bases). The CDR3 is 14 residues long. In germline, CDR1 is LGHNA, CDR2 YSLEER. The V gene lost 7 bases and the J gene lost 5 bases, with 17 bases spanning the gap. CDR3 DNA sequence: TGCGCCAGCAACCCACCAGGGGCGCGTACTGAAGCTTTCTTT. It encodes CASNPPGARTEAFF.

The sample holds a few counts of this clonotype. The chain joins TRBV11-2 to TRBJ2-7, with D possibly being TRBD1 or TRBD2 (5 bases each). Germline CDR1 and CDR2: SGHAT and FQNNGV. The V end lost 2 bases, the J end lost 0 bases, and 11 bases lay between the germline ends. The CDR3 is 15 amino acids. In DNA, the CDR3 is TGTGCCAGCAGCTTAAGCTGGGGGAGCTCCTACGAGCAGTACTTC. Protein sequence: CASSLSWGSSYEQYF.

This clonotype has a handful of counts. The junction departs from the called germline gene at one end, perhaps through a read error. The chain links TRBV29-1 to TRBJ1-2; tentative D call: TRBD1 (6 bases). The CDR3 runs 15 residues. Per the germline V gene, CDR1 is SQVTM and CDR2 is ANQGSEA. CDR3 sequence reads: CSVDSAIEEATGCTF. As DNA, the CDR3 is TGCAGCGTTGACTCGGCGATTGAGGAGGCGACAGGCTGCACCTTC.

V is TRBV19 and J is TRBJ2-3; D is unclear. The germline V and J ends were trimmed by 7 bases and 0 bases, with 8 bases remaining between them. The CDR3 is 13 amino acids. Germline values: CDR1 LNHDA, CDR2 SQIVND (reference sequence). The CDR3 DNA sequence: TGTGCCAGTAACGGAAGAAGCACAGATACGCAGTATTTT. Protein: CASNGRSTDTQYF.

V gene TRBV10-2 combines with J gene TRBJ2-7; the D gene is possibly TRBD2 (6 bases). Germline CDR1 WSHSY, CDR2 SAAADI. Trimming left V 3 bases short and J 12 bases short, with 9 bases between. CDR3 size: 10 residues. The CDR3 sequence is CASSDGTSYF. The DNA of the CDR3 is TGCGCCAGCAGTGACGGGACTTCGTACTTC.

This clonotype was observed once. The chain combines TRBV20-1 with TRBJ1-1; D ambiguous. V was clipped by 0 bases and J by 8 bases, with 25 bases between them. Germline CDR1 reads DFQATT; CDR2 reads SNEGSKA (reference sequence). This CDR3 is built from 17 residues. In DNA, the CDR3 is TGCAGTGCTAGAGACCTAGACGCGGGAACGGGGTTCGGGGAAGCTTTCTTT. The encoded protein is CSARDLDAGTGFGEAFF.

The chain couples TRBV15 to TRBJ1-2, with no clear D. CDR3 length equals 12 residues. Trimming pared 0 bases from V and 8 bases from J, leaving 7 bases between. Germline CDR1 is LNHNV and CDR2 is YYDKDF (reference sequence). In DNA form, the CDR3 reads TGTGCCACCAGCAGAGAGGGTAGCGGCTACACCTTC. Protein product: CATSREGSGYTF.

The chain joins TRBV10-3 to TRBJ2-1; D is unclear. The CDR3 length is 11 residues. With 6 bases removed from V and 7 bases from J, the gap between germline ends came to 7 bases. Looked up from germline, CDR1 is ENHRY and CDR2 is SYGVKD. The CDR3 loop reads CAISLGNEQFF. The CDR3 nucleotides are TGTGCCATCAGCCTTGGGAATGAGCAGTTCTTC.

CDR3 in DNA: TGTGCCAGCAGTGGGGGCGTGTACTACGAGCAGTACTTC. Translation: CASSGGVYYEQYF. The chain has TRBV7-9 and TRBJ2-7; tentatively, D is TRBD1 (6 bases). The length of the CDR3 is 13 residues. V was clipped by 6 bases and J by 3 bases, with 12 bases between them. Looked up from germline, CDR1 is SEHNR and CDR2 is FQNEAQ (reference sequence).

V is TRBV7-2 and J is TRBJ2-1, with no clear D. The germline V gene has CDR1 SGHTA and CDR2 FQGNSA. Deletions cut 0 bases from V and 0 bases from J, with 6 bases between. The CDR3 has 15 residues. CDR3 amino acids: CASSLARHSYNEQFF. The CDR3 DNA reads as TGTGCCAGCAGCTTAGCGCGACACTCCTACAATGAGCAGTTCTTC.

The V call is TRBV28, the J call TRBJ1-2; possible D gene TRBD1, 6 bases. The CDR3 is made up of 15 amino acids. Germline V gene sequence: CDR1 MDHEN, CDR2 SYDVKM. The V gene lost 5 bases and the J gene lost 3 bases, with 16 bases spanning the gap. Written as DNA, the CDR3 is TGTGCCAGCAGTAAACAGGGTTGGTTGGACTATGGCTACACCTTC. Protein product: CASSKQGWLDYGYTF.

V and J are TRBV20-1 and TRBJ2-7, with TRBD1 identical over 8 bases. Germline V CDR1 and CDR2: DFQATT, SNEGSKA (reference sequence). The CDR3 consists of 14 residues. The V segment lost 3 bases and the J segment 6 bases; nucleotides outside the gene matches: 10. The CDR3 sequence: CSASLPDRDGEQYF. The DNA for the CDR3 is TGCAGTGCTAGTCTCCCGGACAGGGACGGCGAGCAGTACTTC.

The rearrangement uses TRBV19 and TRBJ1-6; D gene ambiguous. The CDR3 spans 14 residues. Germline-derived CDR1 and CDR2 are LNHDA and SQIVND (reference sequence). Trimming took off 5 bases at V and 11 bases at J, with 16 bases between the two ends. In DNA form, the CDR3 reads TGTGCCAGTAGTGAAACGGCCTTTGCGACACCCCTCCACTTT. Translated: CASSETAFATPLHF.

The chain links TRBV7-2 to TRBJ2-7; TRBD1 matches 7 bases. V trimming: 2 bases; J trimming: 2 bases; junction bases outside the gene matches: 6. There are 15 residues in the CDR3. CDR1 is SGHTA, CDR2 FQGNSA, per germline. CDR3 amino acids: CASSLMGDSPYEQYF. The CDR3 DNA sequence: TGTGCCAGCAGCTTAATGGGGGACAGCCCCTACGAGCAGTACTTC.

The V call is TRBV18, the J call TRBJ1-4; perhaps TRBD1 as D (5 bases). Trimming shortened V by 6 bases and J by 8 bases, and 16 bases separated the two germline ends. CDR1 is KGHSH, CDR2 LQKENI, per germline. The CDR3 sequence is 14 residues long. CDR3 nucleotides: TGTGCCAGCTCCCAAGCGGGGGTTAACGAAAAACTGTTTTTT. Translation gives CASSQAGVNEKLFF. Variable domain in full (rest from reference TRBV18 and TRBJ1-4): NAGVMQNPRHLVRRRGQEARLRCSPMKGHSHVYWYRQLPEEGLKFMVYLQKENIIDESGMPKERFSAEFPKEGPSILRIQQVVRGDSAAYFCASSQAGVNEKLFFGSGTQLSVL.

This clonotype has a single count. With a much larger clone just one base away, this may be a read error. As the CDR3 is not closed by the conserved phenylalanine or tryptophan, this likely results from a read error. The DNA is omitted, as the CDR3 cannot be located on it reliably, and the CDR3 follows TCRdb's listing. V and J are TRBV4-2 and TRBJ2-1; the D call in the table, TRBD1, was not verified against the DNA. Per germline, CDR1 LGHNA and CDR2 YNFKEQ. Both ends counted, the CDR3 spans 12 residues. This CDR3 reads CASSLQGDGLFL.

This clonotype has ten or more counts. This sequence joins TRBV14 and TRBJ2-6; no clear D. The CDR3 has 13 amino acids. Looked up from germline, CDR1 is SGHDN and CDR2 is FVKESK. V shed 10 bases and J shed 4 bases, with 11 bases lying between them. The CDR3 here is CATSGAGANVLTF. In DNA, the CDR3 is TGTGCCACTTCTGGAGCAGGGGCCAACGTCCTGACTTTC.

This clonotype was counted a few times. The chain has TRBV12-3 or TRBV12-4 and TRBJ1-2, with a tentative D call TRBD1 (5 bases). The V and J ends lost 6 bases and 2 bases respectively, with 19 bases between them. The CDR3 loop spans 16 amino acids. CDR3 sequence (DNA): TGTGCCAGCAGCCCGACAGATACTACAGGCAACTATGGCTACACCTTC. Protein product: CASSPTDTTGNYGYTF.